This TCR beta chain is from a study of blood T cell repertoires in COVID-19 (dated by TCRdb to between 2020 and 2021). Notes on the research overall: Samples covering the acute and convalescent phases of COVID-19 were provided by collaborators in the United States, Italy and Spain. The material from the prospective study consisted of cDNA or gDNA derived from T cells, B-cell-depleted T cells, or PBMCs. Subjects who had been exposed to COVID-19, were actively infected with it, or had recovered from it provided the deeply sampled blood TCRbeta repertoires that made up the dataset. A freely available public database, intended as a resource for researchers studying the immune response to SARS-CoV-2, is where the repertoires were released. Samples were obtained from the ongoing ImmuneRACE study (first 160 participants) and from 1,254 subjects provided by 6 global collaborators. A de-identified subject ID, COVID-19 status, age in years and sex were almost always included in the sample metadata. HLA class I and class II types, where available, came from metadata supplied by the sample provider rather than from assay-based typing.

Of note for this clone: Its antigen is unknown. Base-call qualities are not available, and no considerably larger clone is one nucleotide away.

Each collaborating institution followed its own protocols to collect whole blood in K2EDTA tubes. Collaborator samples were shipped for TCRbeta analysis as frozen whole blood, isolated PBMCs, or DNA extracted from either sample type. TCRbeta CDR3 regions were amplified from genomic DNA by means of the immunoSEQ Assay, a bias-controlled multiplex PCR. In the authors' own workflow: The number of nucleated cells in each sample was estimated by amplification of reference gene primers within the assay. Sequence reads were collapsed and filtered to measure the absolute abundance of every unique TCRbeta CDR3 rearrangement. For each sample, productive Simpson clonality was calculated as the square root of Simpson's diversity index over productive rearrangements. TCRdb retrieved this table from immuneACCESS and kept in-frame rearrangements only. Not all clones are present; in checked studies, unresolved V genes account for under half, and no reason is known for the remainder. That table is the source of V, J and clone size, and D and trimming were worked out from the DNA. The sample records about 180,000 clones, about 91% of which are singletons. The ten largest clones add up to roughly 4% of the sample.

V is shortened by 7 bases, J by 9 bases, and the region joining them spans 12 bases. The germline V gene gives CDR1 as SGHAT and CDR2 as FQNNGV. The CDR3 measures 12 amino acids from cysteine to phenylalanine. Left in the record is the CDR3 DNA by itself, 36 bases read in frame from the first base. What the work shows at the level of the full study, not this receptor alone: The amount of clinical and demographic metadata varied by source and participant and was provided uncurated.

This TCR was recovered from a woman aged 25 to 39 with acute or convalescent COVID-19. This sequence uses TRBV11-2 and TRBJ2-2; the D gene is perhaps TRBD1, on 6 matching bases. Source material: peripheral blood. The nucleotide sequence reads TGTGCCAGCAACAACAGGGCCAGGGAGCTGTTTTTT. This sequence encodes CASNNRARELFF.